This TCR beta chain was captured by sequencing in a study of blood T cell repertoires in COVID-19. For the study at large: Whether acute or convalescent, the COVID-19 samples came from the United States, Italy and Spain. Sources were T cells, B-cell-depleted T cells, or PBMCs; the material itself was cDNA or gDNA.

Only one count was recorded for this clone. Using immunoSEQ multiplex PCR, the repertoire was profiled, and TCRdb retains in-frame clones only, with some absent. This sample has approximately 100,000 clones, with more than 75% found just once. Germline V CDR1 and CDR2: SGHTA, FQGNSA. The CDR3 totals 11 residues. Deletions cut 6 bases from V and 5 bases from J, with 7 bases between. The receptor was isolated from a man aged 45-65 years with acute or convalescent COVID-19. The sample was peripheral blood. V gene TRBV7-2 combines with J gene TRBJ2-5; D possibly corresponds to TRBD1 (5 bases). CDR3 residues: CASRGVETQYF. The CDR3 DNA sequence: TGTGCCAGCAGAGGGGTGGAGACCCAGTACTTC.